This TCR beta chain was sequenced for a study of blood T cell repertoires in COVID-19. In the study overall: Researchers got acute and convalescent COVID-19 samples from the United States, Italy and Spain.

Original processing methods: For nucleated cells, counts were estimated from reference gene primer amplification. TCRdb's copy holds only in-frame clones and misses some; the assay was immunoSEQ multiplex PCR. That table supplies the V and J calls and clone size; D and trimming were determined from the DNA. The table has roughly 80,000 clones, roughly 82% seen once; the top ten hold 20% to 25%. Germline loops: CDR1 SGHDT, CDR2 YYEEEE. The CDR3 sequence is 16 residues long. The germline V and J ends were trimmed by 1 base and 1 base, with 11 bases remaining between them. The rearrangement joins TRBV5-6 to TRBJ2-2; D is undetermined. The clonotype was recovered from a human donor in a cohort sampled during active COVID-19. Sequencing was performed on peripheral blood. For the CDR3, the DNA is TGTGCCAGCAGCTTGTTTGACACTTTGAACACCGGGGAGCTGTTTTTT. Its protein is CASSLFDTLNTGELFF.